This T cell receptor beta chain comes out of a study of chemoradiotherapy in HPV16-positive cancers. Across the study: Candidate HPV-specific clones and shared TCR motifs came from two HPV16-positive patients. The study, taken as a whole, reports: HPV-specific T cells were functionally defined from only a couple of HPV16-positive patients. During treatment, candidate HPV-specific clones and E7-related motifs expanded in tumor.

The CDR3 is made up of 14 amino acids. V gave up 3 bases and J gave up 1 base, with 9 bases separating them. The germline V gene has CDR1 LNHDA and CDR2 SQIVND (reference sequence). In the case of this clone: Its cognate antigen is unknown.

The data were produced by immunoSEQ multiplex PCR, yet TCRdb's version contains in-frame clones alone and is incomplete. The sample contains tens of thousands of clones, over 85% of which appear only once. The sample consisted of blood, taken from a patient who underwent chemoradiotherapy. This TCR came from a human donor with HPV-associated anogenital cancer. The J gene is TRBJ2-5, the V gene TRBV19; D is undetermined. CDR3 sequence: CASSIQGSQETQYF. Here the CDR3 DNA reads TGTGCCAGTAGTATTCAAGGTTCCCAAGAGACCCAGTACTTC.